Listed here are 27 T cell receptor beta chains from one sample, sequenced in a study of CD8+ T cells in alopecia areata. The authors extracted RNA and reverse transcribed it into cDNA as the sequencing template. TCRdb keeps only in-frame clones here, not all; method: immunoSEQ multiplex PCR. The sample lists about 120,000 clones, roughly 60% occurring once. The sample's treatment: oral pan-JAK inhibitor, 5-10 mg twice daily. This specimen was CD8+ T cells sorted from blood, taken at week 4, from a patient treated with tofacitinib. The receptor source for this set is a human donor with alopecia areata.

The chain combines TRBV9 with TRBJ1-1; no clear D. CDR1 SGDLS and CDR2 YYNGEE come from the germline V gene. There are 12 residues in the CDR3. Trimming left V 7 bases short and J 4 bases short, with 11 bases between. In nucleotides, the CDR3 is TGTGCCAGCGCGGGTAGGAGCACTGAAGCTTTCTTT. Translating gives CASAGRSTEAFF.

The chain has TRBV30 and TRBJ2-7; 7 positions match TRBD1. Germline V gives CDR1 GTSNPN, CDR2 SVGIG (reference sequence). CDR3 size: 14 residues. V lost 1 base to trimming and J lost 3 bases; unmatched junction nucleotides: 6. The CDR3 coding sequence is TGTGCCTGGAGTGGGGACAGTAATATCTACGAGCAGTACTTC. This gives the protein CAWSGDSNIYEQYF.

In nucleotides, the CDR3 is TGTGCCTGGAGTGTTGGCTGGGGCTTTGGGCAAGAGACCCAGTACTTC. This sequence encodes CAWSVGWGFGQETQYF. This chain joins TRBV30 and TRBJ2-5; weak D call: TRBD1 (5 bases). V lost 0 bases to trimming and J lost 2 bases, with 16 bases between them. This CDR3 is 16 amino acids long. From germline, CDR1 is GTSNPN and CDR2 SVGIG (reference sequence). The full variable domain, its missing parts supplied by reference TRBV30 and TRBJ2-5, is SQTIHQWPATLVQPVGSPLSLECTVEGTSNPNLYWYRQAAGRGLQLLFYSVGIGQISSEVPQNLSASRPQDRQFILSSKKLLLSDSGFYLCAWSVGWGFGQETQYFGPGTRLLVL.

The rearrangement uses TRBV27 and TRBJ1-2, with 7 bases aligning to TRBD1. J was trimmed by 4 bases and V by 5 bases; bases with no gene match: 4. This CDR3 region has 13 residues. Germline lookup yields CDR1 MNHEY and CDR2 SMNVEV (reference sequence). The CDR3 spells CASSPQGVYGYTF. DNA of the CDR3: TGTGCCAGCAGTCCGCAGGGGGTCTATGGCTACACCTTC.

The chain combines TRBV29-1 with TRBJ1-1; D is unresolved. Trimming shortened V by 1 base and J by 0 bases, and 9 bases separated the two germline ends. Germline CDR1 SQVTM, CDR2 ANQGSEA. The CDR3 sequence is 14 residues long. The chain's CDR3 is CSVEGSGMNTEAFF. CDR3 DNA sequence: TGCAGCGTTGAAGGGTCAGGCATGAACACTGAAGCTTTCTTT. The full variable domain, rest sourced from reference TRBV29-1 and TRBJ1-1, is SAVISQKPSRDICQRGTSLTIQCQVDSQVTMMFWYRQQPGQSLTLIATANQGSEATYESGFVIDKFPISRPNLTFSTLTVSNMSPEDSSIYLCSVEGSGMNTEAFFGQGTRLTVV.

This clone was recorded once. The chain is built from TRBV27 and TRBJ1-3, with D perhaps matching TRBD1 (5 bases). V dropped 2 bases and J dropped 7 bases, with 12 bases sitting between them. This CDR3 has 14 amino acids. Germline CDR1 and CDR2: MNHEY and SMNVEV (reference sequence). CDR3 sequence: CASSLVPEGNTIYF. DNA for the CDR3: TGTGCCAGCAGTTTAGTTCCCGAGGGGAACACCATATATTTT.

J is TRBJ2-1 and V is TRBV30; D ambiguous. This CDR3 has 10 amino acids. CDR1 is GTSNPN, CDR2 SVGIG, per germline (reference sequence). The germline V and J ends were trimmed by 5 bases and 6 bases, with 5 bases remaining between them. CDR3 in amino acids: CAWAGNEQFF. The CDR3 DNA reads TGTGCCTGGGCAGGCAATGAGCAGTTCTTC.

As regards this clone: A much larger clone sits a single nucleotide away, making a read error possible. J is TRBJ2-7 and V is TRBV25-1; D unclear. V lost 6 bases to trimming and J lost 2 bases, with 5 bases between them. CDR1 is MGHDK, CDR2 SYGVNS, per germline. The CDR3 consists of 11 residues. The CDR3 DNA sequence: TGTGCCAGCAGAGGAACCTACGAGCAGTACTTC. As protein: CASRGTYEQYF.

The chain uses TRBV29-1 and TRBJ2-1; 10 nucleotides agree with TRBD1. V shed 4 bases, J shed 7 bases, and the junction held 7 bases outside the gene matches. The germline V gene encodes CDR1 SQVTM and CDR2 ANQGSEA. The CDR3 extends over 14 amino acids. CDR3 sequence: CSVVWGQGWNEQFF. DNA for the CDR3: TGCAGCGTTGTTTGGGGACAGGGGTGGAATGAGCAGTTCTTC.

The chain carries TRBV4-1 and TRBJ2-5; 12 bases map to TRBD2. V lost 0 bases to trimming and J lost 3 bases; unmatched junction nucleotides: 2. CDR1 and CDR2 (germline): MGHRA, YSYEKL. The CDR3 spans 16 residues. CDR3 residues: CASSQEASGGEETQYF. The CDR3 region has the DNA TGCGCCAGCAGCCAAGAAGCTAGCGGGGGGGAAGAGACCCAGTACTTC.

In DNA, the CDR3 is TGTGCCAGCAGTTACAGCCTATGGGAGACCCAGTACTTC. Translated: CASSYSLWETQYF. This chain links TRBV27 with TRBJ2-5; D is ambiguous. The CDR3 is 13 amino acids. Looked up from germline, CDR1 is MNHEY and CDR2 is SMNVEV (reference sequence). Trimming took off 4 bases at V and 5 bases at J, with 11 bases between the two ends.

Written as DNA, the CDR3 is TGCGCCAGCAGCTTGGAAGCTAGCTGGGAGCAGTACTTC. It translates to CASSLEASWEQYF. V usage is TRBV5-1 and J usage is TRBJ2-7; perhaps TRBD2 as D (5 bases). The CDR3 runs to 13 residues. V dropped 0 bases and J dropped 7 bases, with 11 bases sitting between them. Germline V lookup: CDR1 SGHRS, CDR2 YFSETQ.

This clone was observed a few times. The CDR3 protein is CSGILAVETQYF. The CDR3 nucleotides read TGCAGCGGTATACTAGCGGTAGAGACCCAGTACTTC. V is TRBV29-1 and J is TRBJ2-5; 8 bases line up with TRBD2. This CDR3 has 12 amino acids. V shed 7 bases, J shed 4 bases, and the junction held 5 bases outside the gene matches. In germline, CDR1 is SQVTM, CDR2 ANQGSEA.

This clone came up a few times. The chain joins TRBV7-9 to TRBJ1-4, with 7 bases fitting TRBD1. The V gene's germline CDR1 is SEHNR and CDR2 FQNEAQ (reference sequence). After removal of 5 bases from V and 6 bases from J, the junction contained 6 bases not matched to a gene. The CDR3 covers 14 residues. CDR3 residues: CASSTDRDDEKLFF. CDR3 nucleotide sequence: TGTGCCAGCAGCACCGACAGGGATGATGAAAAACTGTTTTTT.

J is TRBJ2-1 and V is TRBV12-5; TRBD2 matches at 8 bases. The length of the CDR3 is 15 residues. V shed 1 base and J 9 bases; nucleotides not matched to a gene: 8. Germline CDR1 LGHNT, CDR2 FRNRAP. The CDR3 here is CASGLGAGARGEQFF. In DNA, the CDR3 is TGTGCTAGTGGTTTGGGAGCGGGGGCGCGTGGTGAGCAGTTCTTC.

The V call is TRBV10-2, the J call TRBJ2-7, with 7 bases identical to TRBD1. The CDR3 has 14 amino acids. CDR1 is WSHSY, CDR2 SAAADI, per germline. V shed 1 base and J 3 bases; nucleotides not matched to a gene: 3. The CDR3 nucleotides read TGCGCCAGCAGTGAGTACTACAGGGGCTACGAGCAGTACTTC. It codes for CASSEYYRGYEQYF.

The rearrangement joins TRBV6-6 to TRBJ1-2; D is possibly TRBD1 (5 bases). The CDR3 is 13 amino acids. The ends were cut back, 4 bases at V and 2 bases at J, with 8 bases in the middle. Germline-derived CDR1 and CDR2 are MNHNY and SVGAGI (reference sequence). CDR3 sequence reads: CASSSGGNYGYTF. The CDR3 DNA reads as TGTGCCAGCAGTTCGGGGGGGAACTATGGCTACACCTTC.

The rearrangement joins TRBV7-9 to TRBJ2-3, with TRBD1 as a possible D gene (6 bases). The CDR3 length is 15 residues. The germline V and J ends were trimmed by 0 bases and 2 bases, with 9 bases remaining between them. From germline, CDR1 is SEHNR and CDR2 FQNEAQ (reference sequence). CDR3 sequence: CASSLAHRATDTQYF. For the CDR3, the DNA is TGTGCCAGCAGCTTAGCGCACAGGGCCACAGATACGCAGTATTTT.

This clone was found once. The V gene is TRBV9, the J gene TRBJ1-6; TRBD1 agrees at 9 bases. This CDR3 has 14 amino acids. With 7 bases clipped from V and 7 bases from J, the junction kept 6 bases outside the gene matches. Germline V gives CDR1 SGDLS, CDR2 YYNGEE. In nucleotides, the CDR3 is TGTGCCAGCTCACCCGGGACAGGGAATTCACCCCTCCACTTT. This gives the protein CASSPGTGNSPLHF.

This clone was picked up a small number of times. This chain links TRBV7-2 with TRBJ2-1; TRBD2 aligns across 9 bases. V lost 2 bases and J lost 10; bases outside the gene matches: 12. The germline V gene has CDR1 SGHTA and CDR2 FQGNSA. There are 16 residues in the CDR3. The CDR3 protein is CASSLSRGGGAWEQFF. Here the CDR3 DNA reads TGTGCCAGCAGCTTATCTCGCGGCGGGGGGGCCTGGGAGCAGTTCTTC.

This chain uses TRBV13 with TRBJ1-2; D is unclear. Germline CDR1 and CDR2: PRHDT and FYEKMQ (reference sequence). CDR3 length: 16 amino acids. Trimming stripped 0 bases from V and 2 bases from J, with 13 bases between. The CDR3 protein is CASSLGADFLNYGYTF. The CDR3 nucleotides read TGTGCCAGCAGCTTAGGGGCAGACTTCTTAAACTATGGCTACACCTTC.

This sequence joins TRBV11-3 and TRBJ2-5; TRBD1 is a possible D gene (6 bases). The CDR3 covers 14 residues. The germline V gene encodes CDR1 SGHNT and CDR2 YENEEA. V was cut by 4 bases and J by 2 bases, with 11 bases left in between. The CDR3 DNA sequence: TGTGCCAGCAGCTCCCGGGACAAACAAGAGACCCAGTACTTC. Residues: CASSSRDKQETQYF.

The chain uses TRBV30 and TRBJ2-7, with D perhaps TRBD1 (5 bases). The CDR3 spans 12 residues. Trimming cost V 2 bases and J 3 bases, with 8 bases left between them. Germline V CDR1 and CDR2: GTSNPN, SVGIG (reference sequence). The CDR3 sequence is CAWSSRVYEQYF. The CDR3 DNA sequence: TGTGCCTGGAGTAGCAGGGTCTACGAGCAGTACTTC.

A note on this clone: Its ends do not fully match the called genes, so a read error is possible. CDR3 loop: CASSLGQGGEQYF. For the CDR3, the DNA is TGTGCTAGCAGCCTGGGACAGGGCGGCGAGCAGTACTTC. The chain has TRBV7-7 and TRBJ2-7, with TRBD1 identical over 9 bases. CDR1 and CDR2 (germline): SSHAT, FNYEAQ (reference sequence). This CDR3 is 13 amino acids long.

The genes are TRBV6-5 and TRBJ1-1, with 8 bases that match TRBD1. The germline CDR1 and CDR2 sequences are MNHEY and SVGAGI. V lost 4 bases and J lost 0; bases outside the gene matches: 1. The CDR3 extends over 14 amino acids. The CDR3 region has the DNA TGTGCCAGCAGTTGGGACAGGATGAACACTGAAGCTTTCTTT. This translates into CASSWDRMNTEAFF.

This clone was recorded a few times. V is TRBV30 and J is TRBJ2-7, with D tentatively TRBD2 (5 bases). CDR3 length equals 15 residues. V was pared by 4 bases and J by 4 bases, with 20 bases between. The germline CDR1 and CDR2 sequences are GTSNPN and SVGIG (reference sequence). CDR3 sequence (DNA): TGTGCCTGGACGGGGTCCTCCTCTGCCCTTTACGAGCAGTACTTC. Its translation is CAWTGSSSALYEQYF. Full variable domain (remainder filled in from reference TRBV30 and TRBJ2-7): SQTIHQWPATLVQPVGSPLSLECTVEGTSNPNLYWYRQAAGRGLQLLFYSVGIGQISSEVPQNLSASRPQDRQFILSSKKLLLSDSGFYLCAWTGSSSALYEQYFGPGTRLTVT.

The rearrangement links TRBV15 to TRBJ1-2; the match to TRBD1 covers 9 bases. This CDR3 is 13 amino acids long. With V trimmed by 8 bases and J by 6 bases, 7 bases remained unmatched. CDR1 is LNHNV, CDR2 YYDKDF, per germline (reference sequence). This chain's CDR3 is CATATGGDDGYTF. The CDR3 DNA reads as TGTGCCACCGCCACAGGGGGCGATGATGGCTACACCTTC.